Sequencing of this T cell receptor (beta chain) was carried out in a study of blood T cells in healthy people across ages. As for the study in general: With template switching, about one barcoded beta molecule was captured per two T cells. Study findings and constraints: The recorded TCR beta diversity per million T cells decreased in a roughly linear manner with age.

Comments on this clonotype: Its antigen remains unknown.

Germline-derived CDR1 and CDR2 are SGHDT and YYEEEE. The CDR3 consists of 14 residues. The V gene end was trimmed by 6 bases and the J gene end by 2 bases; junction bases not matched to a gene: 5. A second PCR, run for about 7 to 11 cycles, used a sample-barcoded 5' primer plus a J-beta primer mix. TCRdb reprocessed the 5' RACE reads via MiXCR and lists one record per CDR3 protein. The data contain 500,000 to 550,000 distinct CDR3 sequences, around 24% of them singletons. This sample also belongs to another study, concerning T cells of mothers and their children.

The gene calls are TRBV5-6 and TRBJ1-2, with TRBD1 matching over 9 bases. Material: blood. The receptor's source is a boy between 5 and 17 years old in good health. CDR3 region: CASNLGTGNYGYTF. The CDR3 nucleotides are TGTGCCAGCAACCTAGGGACAGGGAACTATGGCTACACCTTC.